A single sample gave rise to the 26 T cell receptor beta chains below, sequenced in a study of blood T cells in healthy people across ages. Primers used in a second PCR of about 7 to 12 cycles were a sample-barcoded 5' primer and a J-beta primer mix. TCRdb recomputed calls from the 5' RACE reads with MiXCR, one row per CDR3 protein. The profile covers 600,000 to 1,000,000 distinct CDR3 sequences, with approximately 25% appearing a single time and 3.7% taken by the ten largest. The same data also went into a second study, on T cells of mothers and their children.

Sequencing input: blood. The receptors come from a boy aged 10-17 years in good health.

The chain employs TRBV12-3 or TRBV12-4 and TRBJ2-3; no firm D call. Between the trimmed V and J ends, which lost 5 bases and 0 bases, there was a span of 15 bases. This CDR3 is built from 16 residues. CDR3 region: CASSPYRETSTDTQYF. The CDR3 bases are TGTGCCAGCAGTCCTTACAGAGAAACTAGCACAGATACGCAGTATTTT.

The rearrangement uses TRBV7-2 and TRBJ2-7, with TRBD2 identical over 15 bases. J gave up 7 bases and V 0 bases, and 4 bases lay outside the gene matches. Germline V lookup: CDR1 SGHTA, CDR2 FQGNSA. This CDR3 spans 16 amino acids. The CDR3 bases are TGTGCCAGCAGCTTAGCCCCGGGACTAGCGGGAGGAGAGCAGTACTTC. This codes for CASSLAPGLAGGEQYF.

This clonotype was seen repeatedly, ten times or more. This sequence joins TRBV7-2 and TRBJ2-5; 11 nucleotides line up with TRBD2. The V segment lost 5 bases and the J segment 1 base; nucleotides outside the gene matches: 6. This CDR3 is built from 16 residues. Germline CDR1 is SGHTA and CDR2 is FQGNSA. The CDR3 loop reads CASSLVAGGPQETQYF. The CDR3 region has the DNA TGTGCCAGCAGCCTGGTAGCGGGGGGGCCCCAAGAGACCCAGTACTTC.

The chain is built from TRBV16 and TRBJ2-7; TRBD1 matches 10 bases. Germline trimming cut 2 bases from V and 3 bases from J; bases unmatched to any gene: 1. Germline-derived CDR1 and CDR2 are KGHSY and FQNENV. There are 14 residues in the CDR3. The CDR3 sequence is CASSQRDRGYEQYF. The CDR3, as DNA: TGTGCCAGCAGCCAACGGGACAGGGGCTACGAGCAGTACTTC.

V usage is TRBV6-2 or TRBV6-3 and J usage is TRBJ2-5; TRBD1 or TRBD2 may be the D gene (6 bases each). V was pared by 0 bases and J by 3 bases, with 11 bases between. The CDR3 extends over 15 amino acids. CDR1 and CDR2 (germline): MNHEY, SVGEGT. For the CDR3, the DNA is TGTGCCAGCAGTTACTCGTTGGGGGGCAAAGAGACCCAGTACTTC. Translating gives CASSYSLGGKETQYF.

This clonotype was seen ten or more times. V is TRBV15 and J is TRBJ2-1, with 8 bases lining up with TRBD2. This CDR3 is 16 amino acids long. The V and J ends lost 7 bases and 0 bases, in that order; junction bases with no gene match: 8. From germline, CDR1 is LNHNV and CDR2 YYDKDF (reference sequence). CDR3 DNA: TGTGCCACCACCCTCGGGAGGGGGAGCTCCTACAATGAGCAGTTCTTC. Residues: CATTLGRGSSYNEQFF.

J is TRBJ1-1 and V is TRBV3-1, with TRBD1 matching 10 bases. This CDR3 is 17 amino acids long. V shed 4 bases and J 5 bases; nucleotides not matched to a gene: 13. The germline gives CDR1 LGHDT, CDR2 YNNKEL (reference sequence). The chain's CDR3 is CASSLRLWDRGGTEAFF. The DNA of the CDR3 is TGTGCCAGCAGCCTCCGACTTTGGGACAGGGGTGGTACTGAAGCTTTCTTT.

The J gene is TRBJ2-5, the V gene TRBV5-1; possibly TRBD1 or TRBD2 for D (6 bases each). Trimming stripped 4 bases from V and 1 base from J, with 29 bases between. Germline-derived CDR1 and CDR2 are SGHRS and YFSETQ. The CDR3 consists of 20 residues. CDR3 amino acids: CASSLEGGLGAATVQETQYF. CDR3 bases: TGCGCCAGCAGCCTCGAGGGGGGCCTGGGCGCCGCCACCGTCCAAGAGACCCAGTACTTC.

Of note for this clonotype: The junction shows a germline mismatch at one end, possibly a read error. This chain links TRBV7-7 with TRBJ2-3, with D unclear. CDR1 and CDR2 from the germline V gene are SSHAT and FNYEAQ (reference sequence). The CDR3 spans 14 residues. CDR3 amino acids: CASSPNTVADTQYF. CDR3 coding DNA: TGTGCTAGCAGCCCTAATACAGTCGCAGATACGCAGTATTTT.

The chain uses TRBV6-2 or TRBV6-3 and TRBJ1-6; TRBD1 might be the D (6 bases). CDR3 length equals 14 residues. V was clipped by 8 bases and J by 5 bases, with 13 bases between them. CDR1 and CDR2 from the germline V gene are MNHEY and SVGEGT. As DNA, the CDR3 is TGTGCCAGCGGGCTCCACAGGGATAATTCACCCCTCCACTTT. This codes for CASGLHRDNSPLHF.

On this clonotype itself: One end of the junction varies from germline; a read error may be responsible. The gene calls are TRBV4-1 and TRBJ1-4; D gene uncertain. The CDR3 loop spans 11 amino acids. Germline V gives CDR1 MGHRA, CDR2 YSYEKL. CDR3 amino acids: CASSQKKKLLF. In DNA form, the CDR3 reads TGCGCCAGCAGCCAAAAGAAAAAACTGTTATTT.

This clonotype was seen a few times. This rearrangement joins TRBV5-6 to TRBJ2-1; D is perhaps TRBD1 (5 bases). This CDR3 is built from 14 residues. Germline V gene data show CDR1 as SGHDT and CDR2 as YYEEEE. V lost 2 bases to trimming and J lost 8 bases, with 14 bases between them. The CDR3 loop is CASSFLDTVHEQFF. Here the CDR3 DNA reads TGTGCCAGCAGCTTTCTGGACACTGTACATGAGCAGTTCTTC.

Ten or more counts support this clonotype. The V gene is TRBV11-2, the J gene TRBJ2-4; D may be TRBD2 (5 bases). Germline V lookup: CDR1 SGHAT, CDR2 FQNNGV. Trimming stripped 6 bases from V and 0 bases from J, with 12 bases between. CDR3 length: 15 amino acids. The CDR3 region is CASRNHGVAKNIQYF. The CDR3 nucleotides are TGTGCCAGCAGGAACCACGGGGTAGCCAAAAACATTCAGTACTTC.

The table lists this clonotype with a few counts. This chain uses TRBV7-2 with TRBJ2-7; 7 nucleotides line up with TRBD1. The V gene's germline CDR1 is SGHTA and CDR2 FQGNSA. The CDR3 covers 14 residues. V was clipped by 1 base and J by 2 bases; unmatched bases: 2. The CDR3 region is CASSLVGQPYEQYF. CDR3 sequence (DNA): TGTGCCAGCAGCTTAGTGGGACAGCCCTACGAGCAGTACTTC. Filled out from reference TRBV7-2 and TRBJ2-7, the complete variable domain reads GAGVSQSPSNKVTEKGKDVELRCDPISGHTALYWYRQSLGQGLEFLIYFQGNSAPDKSGLPSDRFSAERTGGSVSTLTIQRTQQEDSAVYLCASSLVGQPYEQYFGPGTRLTVT.

This clonotype was found a few times. The rearrangement uses TRBV4-1 and TRBJ2-1; 8 bases line up with TRBD2. The CDR3 totals 16 residues. After removal of 4 bases from V and 5 bases from J, the junction contained 10 bases not matched to a gene. Germline values: CDR1 MGHRA, CDR2 YSYEKL. The CDR3 bases are TGCGCCAGCAGCCCGCAGCCAGCGGGGGCCGACAATGAGCAGTTCTTC. Protein product: CASSPQPAGADNEQFF.

V and J are TRBV3-1 and TRBJ2-2; no clear D. This CDR3 contains 14 residues. The germline V and J ends were trimmed by 4 bases and 2 bases, with 8 bases remaining between them. The germline V gene encodes CDR1 LGHDT and CDR2 YNNKEL (reference sequence). CDR3 in DNA: TGTGCCAGCAGCCTGAATTTTAACACCGGGGAGCTGTTTTTT. Its translation: CASSLNFNTGELFF.

This clonotype was observed a handful of times. The chain carries TRBV6-5 and TRBJ2-4; the match to TRBD2 covers 12 bases. Germline V gives CDR1 MNHEY, CDR2 SVGAGI. J lost 6 bases, V lost 6 bases, and 3 bases had no gene match. This CDR3 has 14 residues. The CDR3 coding sequence is TGTGCCAGCAGGACTAGCGGGGGAATAAACATTCAGTACTTC. This gives the protein CASRTSGGINIQYF.

This clonotype was seen a handful of times. The gene calls are TRBV29-1 and TRBJ2-6; D is possibly TRBD1 (6 bases). V lost 6 bases to trimming and J lost 1 base, with 10 bases between them. The CDR3 has 14 amino acids. The germline V gene has CDR1 SQVTM and CDR2 ANQGSEA. The CDR3 DNA reads TGCAGCGTAGACAGGATATCTGGGGCCAACGTCCTGACTTTC. It specifies CSVDRISGANVLTF.

The chain uses TRBV28 and TRBJ2-4, with D possibly being TRBD1 (6 bases). V gave up 4 bases and J gave up 0 bases, with 13 bases separating them. The CDR3 covers 16 residues. Germline loops: CDR1 MDHEN, CDR2 SYDVKM. The CDR3 reads CASSYRAFLAKNIQYF. CDR3 sequence (DNA): TGTGCCAGCAGTTACAGGGCCTTCCTAGCCAAAAACATTCAGTACTTC. The full variable domain, completed using reference TRBV28 and TRBJ2-4, is DVKVTQSSRYLVKRTGEKVFLECVQDMDHENMFWYRQDPGLGLRLIYFSYDVKMKEKGDIPEGYSVSREKKERFSLILESASTNQTSMYLCASSYRAFLAKNIQYFGAGTRLSVL.

This chain links TRBV7-2 with TRBJ1-6; D is perhaps TRBD1 (5 bases). V dropped 3 bases and J dropped 10 bases, with 19 bases sitting between them. The CDR3 has 16 amino acids. CDR1 and CDR2 (germline): SGHTA, FQGNSA. This CDR3 is CASSLSRVGSNSPLHF. The DNA for the CDR3 is TGTGCCAGCAGCTTGAGCAGGGTAGGGTCGAACTCACCCCTCCACTTT.

The chain is built from TRBV20-1 and TRBJ2-7; 8 bases map to TRBD2. CDR3 length equals 14 residues. The ends lost 4 bases at V and 2 bases at J; junction bases unmatched: 7. The germline gives CDR1 DFQATT, CDR2 SNEGSKA (reference sequence). CDR3 sequence (DNA): TGCAGTGCTACCGATGGACTAGCCCCCTACGAGCAGTACTTC. Amino acid sequence: CSATDGLAPYEQYF.

The V call is TRBV18, the J call TRBJ2-4, with D uncertain. Germline values: CDR1 KGHSH, CDR2 LQKENI. The CDR3 is 14 residues long. V shed 0 bases and J shed 0 bases, with 3 bases lying between them. CDR3 in DNA: TGTGCCAGCTCACCACCCCTAGCCAAAAACATTCAGTACTTC. Translation: CASSPPLAKNIQYF. Complete variable domain (other parts from reference TRBV18 and TRBJ2-4): NAGVMQNPRHLVRRRGQEARLRCSPMKGHSHVYWYRQLPEEGLKFMVYLQKENIIDESGMPKERFSAEFPKEGPSILRIQQVVRGDSAAYFCASSPPLAKNIQYFGAGTRLSVL.

The table lists this clonotype with a few counts. The chain is built from TRBV7-8 and TRBJ1-2; TRBD1 is a possible D gene (6 bases). With 3 bases removed from V and 3 bases from J, the gap between germline ends came to 14 bases. The CDR3 sequence is 15 residues long. Germline loops: CDR1 SGHVS, CDR2 FQNEAQ. The CDR3 is CASSLPTGSDYGYTF. DNA of the CDR3: TGTGCCAGCAGCTTGCCCACAGGGAGCGACTATGGCTACACCTTC.

This clonotype came up a few times. This chain links TRBV4-3 with TRBJ2-7; D tentatively reads TRBD1 or TRBD2 (5 bases each). Germline V gene lookup returns CDR1 LGHNA and CDR2 YSLEER. This CDR3 contains 14 residues. V lost 0 bases and J lost 5, with 11 bases in between. DNA of the CDR3: TGCGCCAGCAGCCAAGATGGGGGTAGGGACGAGCAGTACTTC. Translating it yields CASSQDGGRDEQYF.

This clonotype was counted between two and nine times. This chain joins TRBV29-1 and TRBJ2-7; D is uncertain. The CDR3 runs to 12 residues. Germline assignment: CDR1 SQVTM and CDR2 ANQGSEA. Trimming left V 3 bases short and J 5 bases short, with 11 bases between. CDR3 sequence: CSVDSGVDEQYF. The CDR3 nucleotides read TGCAGCGTTGACTCCGGAGTCGACGAGCAGTACTTC.

J is TRBJ2-1 and V is TRBV4-3; TRBD2 agrees at 11 bases. Germline lookup yields CDR1 LGHNA and CDR2 YSLEER. V shed 0 bases, J shed 1 base, and the junction held 8 bases outside the gene matches. There are 19 residues in the CDR3. CDR3: CASSQDFARLAGSYNEQFF. The DNA for the CDR3 is TGCGCCAGCAGCCAAGATTTTGCTCGACTAGCGGGATCCTACAATGAGCAGTTCTTC.